A single sample is the source of the 14 T cell receptor beta chains below, sequenced in a study of shared T cell receptors in the human thymus. Using immunoSEQ multiplex PCR, the repertoire was profiled, and TCRdb retains in-frame clones only, with some absent. Of around 730,000 clones detected, 75% to 90% appear once; the ten largest clones hold roughly 0.01%. This sample also belongs to another study, concerning human thymus T cells.

Material: thymocytes. The receptors here all came from a girl under three years old with a congenital heart defect.

The chain links TRBV6-5 to TRBJ2-7; 10 nucleotides match TRBD1. CDR1 is MNHEY and CDR2 is SVGAGI in the germline V gene. The CDR3 has 15 amino acids. V was pared by 5 bases and J by 5 bases, with 9 bases of the junction left unmatched. CDR3 in DNA: TGTGCCAGCAGTCGCCGGGACAGGGGTCTAAACGAGCAGTACTTC. Translating it yields CASSRRDRGLNEQYF.

This clone was seen only once. The rearrangement uses TRBV2 and TRBJ1-6, with D possibly being TRBD1 (6 bases). With 2 bases removed from V and 7 bases from J, the gap between germline ends came to 15 bases. This CDR3 region has 16 residues. In germline, CDR1 is SNHLY, CDR2 FYNNEI. DNA for the CDR3: TGTGCCAGCAGTGAATTAGACAGGAGATGCAATTCACCCCTCCACTTT. This gives the protein CASSELDRRCNSPLHF.

This rearrangement joins TRBV5-1 to TRBJ2-7; the match to TRBD1 covers 8 bases. The CDR3 contains 13 residues. Germline CDR1 and CDR2: SGHRS and YFSETQ. V trimming: 7 bases; J trimming: 0 bases; junction bases outside the gene matches: 3. The CDR3 is CASGQGVSYEQYF. The CDR3 DNA sequence: TGCGCCAGCGGACAGGGTGTCTCCTACGAGCAGTACTTC.

This chain links TRBV29-1 with TRBJ1-1, with TRBD1 matching 10 bases. The trim removed 7 bases at V and 3 bases at J, leaving 11 bases unmatched. From germline, CDR1 is SQVTM and CDR2 ANQGSEA. The CDR3 spans 15 residues. CDR3 loop: CSALDRGVCHTEAFF. CDR3 DNA sequence: TGCAGCGCCCTGGACAGGGGGGTTTGTCACACTGAAGCTTTCTTT.

This chain links TRBV29-1 with TRBJ2-3; 8 nucleotides match TRBD2. Germline-derived CDR1 and CDR2 are SQVTM and ANQGSEA. The CDR3 runs to 17 residues. V was pared by 3 bases and J by 0 bases, with 11 bases of the junction left unmatched. The CDR3 sequence: CSVDCAGGPLSTDTQYF. The CDR3 region has the DNA TGCAGCGTTGATTGTGCGGGGGGCCCCTTGAGCACAGATACGCAGTATTTT.

This chain connects TRBV30 to TRBJ2-7, with D unresolved. In germline, CDR1 is GTSNPN, CDR2 SVGIG (reference sequence). Trimming removed 0 bases at V and 0 bases at J, with 12 bases between. The CDR3 is made up of 15 amino acids. The CDR3 sequence: CAWSVWFTSSYEQYF. The CDR3 bases are TGTGCCTGGAGTGTATGGTTCACGAGCTCCTACGAGCAGTACTTC.

This chain links TRBV21-1 with TRBJ2-7; the table gives TRBD1 as D, unverified against the DNA. TRBV21-1 is deemed a pseudogene. The CDR3 has 16 amino acids. The CDR3 coding sequence is TGTGCCAGCAGCAAAGTGGGCGCGACCGCCGCCTACGAGCAGTACTTC. Amino acids: CASSKVGATAAYEQYF.

The chain links TRBV27 to TRBJ2-1, with 8 bases that match TRBD2. Per the germline V gene, CDR1 is MNHEY and CDR2 is SMNVEV (reference sequence). The CDR3 has 16 residues. The ends lost 6 bases at V and 9 bases at J; junction bases unmatched: 16. The CDR3: CASSSTLAELRGEQFF. DNA of the CDR3: TGTGCCAGCAGCTCAACACTAGCGGAGCTTCGTGGTGAGCAGTTCTTC.

This clone has only one observation. The chain employs TRBV5-4 and TRBJ1-2; D gene ambiguous. CDR3 length: 16 amino acids. V was clipped by 0 bases and J by 1 base, with 13 bases between them. Germline V lookup: CDR1 SGHNT, CDR2 YYREEE (reference sequence). CDR3 in DNA: TGTGCCAGCAGCTTGGGTGTGGGAGTCCTTAACTATGGCTACACCTTC. Translation gives CASSLGVGVLNYGYTF. The full variable domain, with the rest looked up from reference TRBV5-4 and TRBJ1-2, is ETGVTQSPTHLIKTRGQQVTLRCSSQSGHNTVSWYQQALGQGPQFIFQYYREEENGRGNFPPRFSGLQFPNYSSELNVNALELDDSALYLCASSLGVGVLNYGYTFGSGTRLTVV.

Written as DNA, the CDR3 is TGTGCCAGCAGCCTTCCGGGACAGGGTCAGGGATATCCGCCCCAGCATTTT. Translated, it gives CASSLPGQGQGYPPQHF. The chain recombines TRBV7-2 with TRBJ1-5; 9 nucleotides match TRBD1. The CDR3 length is 17 residues. The J segment lost 9 bases and the V segment lost 5 bases, leaving 17 bases of the junction unmatched. Germline CDR1 is SGHTA and CDR2 is FQGNSA.

The chain couples TRBV6-5 to TRBJ1-2; TRBD1 matches at 8 bases. V dropped 7 bases and J dropped 5; count of bases not matched to a gene: 9. The germline V gene has CDR1 MNHEY and CDR2 SVGAGI. CDR3 length: 14 residues. The CDR3 DNA follows: TGTGCCAGCATCGGACAGGGTGGGCGGTATGGCTACACCTTC. The encoded protein is CASIGQGGRYGYTF.

This chain connects TRBV6-1 to TRBJ1-2, with unresolved D. Trimming stripped 1 base from V and 8 bases from J, with 11 bases between. Germline V lookup: CDR1 MNHNS, CDR2 SASEGT. The CDR3 has 13 amino acids. The CDR3 sequence: CASSEDGEGGYTF. The CDR3 coding sequence is TGTGCCAGCAGTGAAGACGGGGAAGGGGGCTACACCTTC.

The chain links TRBV6-6 to TRBJ1-2; TRBD1 agrees at 9 bases. J gave up 8 bases and V 4 bases, and 14 bases lay outside the gene matches. The CDR3 is made up of 16 amino acids. The germline V gene has CDR1 MNHNY and CDR2 SVGAGI (reference sequence). The CDR3, as DNA: TGTGCCAGCAGTTCAAAGAAGGGACAGGGAGGTTGGGGCTACACCTTC. It encodes CASSSKKGQGGWGYTF.

The chain is built from TRBV19 and TRBJ1-2, with 7 bases identical to TRBD1. J was trimmed by 8 bases and V by 10 bases; bases with no gene match: 13. The CDR3 contains 13 residues. Germline values: CDR1 LNHDA, CDR2 SQIVND (reference sequence). This chain's CDR3 is CAIQDRVTGGYTF. CDR3 nucleotide sequence: TGTGCCATCCAAGACAGGGTCACGGGAGGCTACACCTTC.